What follows describes a single T cell receptor (beta chain). This sample was included in a study of blood T cell repertoires in COVID-19. The V end was cut by 2 bases, the J end by 13 bases, with 15 bases between. Germline V gene lookup returns CDR1 SNHLY and CDR2 FYNNEI. This CDR3 has 13 residues. Measured with immunoSEQ multiplex PCR; TCRdb has only the in-frame clones, and not every one. The table shows 200,000 to 250,000 clones, with approximately 81% occurring only once. This chain links TRBV2 with TRBJ2-1, with unresolved D. The receptor's source is a man aged 50 to 60 who had recovered from COVID-19. The specimen was peripheral blood. CDR3 coding DNA: TGTGCCAGCAGTGAATTGACTTTTTACGTTCAGTTCTTC. Translated, it gives CASSELTFYVQFF.